Included here is one T cell receptor beta chain sequence, with context. This sample was included in a study of blood T cell repertoires in COVID-19. Study-wide context: T cells, B-cell-depleted T cells, or PBMCs supplied cDNA or gDNA.

Per the authors' pipeline: The authors estimated nucleated cell counts from reference gene primer amplification. TCRdb's copy holds only in-frame clones and misses some; the assay was immunoSEQ multiplex PCR. V and J calls and clone size are given by that table; D and trimming were obtained from the DNA. The sample contains a few hundred thousand clones, over 75% of which appear only once. CDR1 and CDR2 (germline): DFQATT, SNEGSKA (reference sequence). This CDR3 has 16 amino acids. The V and J ends lost 3 bases and 3 bases respectively, with 18 bases between them. Sequenced input: PBMCs or T cells enriched from blood (not recorded which). The V call is TRBV20-1, the J call TRBJ1-5, with D possibly TRBD1 on 6 matching bases. The receptor comes from a man aged 25-40 years who had recovered from COVID-19. DNA for the CDR3: TGCAGTGCTAGTTTGGCCGGACAGCGCCCCAATCAGCCCCAGCATTTT. Its protein is CSASLAGQRPNQPQHF.